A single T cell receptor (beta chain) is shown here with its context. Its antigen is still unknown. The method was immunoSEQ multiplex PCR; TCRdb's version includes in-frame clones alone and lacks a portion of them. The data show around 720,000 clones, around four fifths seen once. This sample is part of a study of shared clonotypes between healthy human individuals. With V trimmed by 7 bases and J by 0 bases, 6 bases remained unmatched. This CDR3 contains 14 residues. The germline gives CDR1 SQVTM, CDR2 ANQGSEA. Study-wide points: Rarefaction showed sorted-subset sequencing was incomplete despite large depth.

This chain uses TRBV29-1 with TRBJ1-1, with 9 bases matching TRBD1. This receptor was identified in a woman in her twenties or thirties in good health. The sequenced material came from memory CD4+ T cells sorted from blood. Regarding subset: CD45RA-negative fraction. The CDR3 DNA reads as TGCAGCGCCGCAGACAGGGGGATGAACACTGAAGCTTTCTTT. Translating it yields CSAADRGMNTEAFF.